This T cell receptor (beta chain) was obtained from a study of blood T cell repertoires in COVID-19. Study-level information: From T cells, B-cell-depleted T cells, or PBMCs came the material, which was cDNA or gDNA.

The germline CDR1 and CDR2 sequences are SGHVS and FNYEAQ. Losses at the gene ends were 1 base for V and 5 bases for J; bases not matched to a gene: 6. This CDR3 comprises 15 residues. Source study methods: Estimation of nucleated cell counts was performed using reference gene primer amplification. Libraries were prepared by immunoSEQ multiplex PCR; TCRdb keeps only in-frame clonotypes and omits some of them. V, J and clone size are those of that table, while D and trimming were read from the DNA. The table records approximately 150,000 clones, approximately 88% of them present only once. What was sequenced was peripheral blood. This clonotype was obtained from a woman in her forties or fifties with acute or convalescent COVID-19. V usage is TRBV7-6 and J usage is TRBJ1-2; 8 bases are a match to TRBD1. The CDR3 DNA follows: TGTGCCAGCAGCTTAGGGGTCAGGGGGCCGTATGGCTACACCTTC. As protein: CASSLGVRGPYGYTF.